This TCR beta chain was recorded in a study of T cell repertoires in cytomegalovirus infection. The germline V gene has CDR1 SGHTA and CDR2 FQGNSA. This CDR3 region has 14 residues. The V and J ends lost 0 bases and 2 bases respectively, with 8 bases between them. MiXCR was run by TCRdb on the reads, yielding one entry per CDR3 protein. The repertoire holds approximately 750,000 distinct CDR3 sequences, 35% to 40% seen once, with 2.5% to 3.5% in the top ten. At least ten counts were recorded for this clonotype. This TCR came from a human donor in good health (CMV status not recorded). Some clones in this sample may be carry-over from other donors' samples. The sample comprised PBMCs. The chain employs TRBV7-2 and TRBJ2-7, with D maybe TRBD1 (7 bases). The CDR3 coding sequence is TGTGCCAGCAGCTTAGCCAGGGGGGCCTACGAGCAGTACTTC. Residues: CASSLARGAYEQYF.